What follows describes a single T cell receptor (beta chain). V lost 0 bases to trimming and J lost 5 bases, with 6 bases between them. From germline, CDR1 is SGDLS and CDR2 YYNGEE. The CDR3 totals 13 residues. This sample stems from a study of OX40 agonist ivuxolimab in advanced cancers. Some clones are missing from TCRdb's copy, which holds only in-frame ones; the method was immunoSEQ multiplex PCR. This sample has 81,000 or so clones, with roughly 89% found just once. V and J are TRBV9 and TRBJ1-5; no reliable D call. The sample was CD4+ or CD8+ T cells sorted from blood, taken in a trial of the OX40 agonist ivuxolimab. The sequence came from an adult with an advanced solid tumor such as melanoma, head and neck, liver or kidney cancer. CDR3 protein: CASSVALDQPQHF. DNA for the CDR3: TGTGCCAGCAGCGTAGCTCTCGATCAGCCCCAGCATTTT.